This T cell receptor beta chain was sequenced for a study of T cells in localized non-small cell lung cancer (dated by TCRdb to the early 2020s). As for the study more broadly: The study analyzed T cell repertoires of 200 to 250 early-stage NSCLC patients, comparing tumors and uninvolved tumor-adjacent lungs. The cohort was made up of 236 treatment-naive NSCLC patients whose localized lung tumors had been resected. Of the NSCLC patients, around 130 were male and approximately 99 were female, and the mean age was approximately 66 years.

TCR beta CDR3 regions were sequenced from DNA using the immunoSEQ Assay. Regarding the original processing steps: To compute T cell density, TCR beta template counts were normalized to usable DNA, which was estimated by amplifying housekeeping genes. The preseqR package was used to estimate richness by extrapolating to 400,000 templates for PBMC samples and to 120,000 templates for tissue samples. Clonality was calculated as one minus Pielou's evenness. Differential abundance testing on productive amino-acid clonotypes, with a minimum total count of 5 and an alpha of 0.1, was used to identify tissue-enriched TCRs. The Jaccard Index and the Morisita Overlap Index were used to measure repertoire overlap between compartments. TCR beta CDR3s were clustered by GLIPH together with public tetramer-defined viral CDR3s, and at least three viral sequences plus V-gene enrichment were required for viral motifs. Entries here come from immuneACCESS through TCRdb and include only in-frame sequences with V and J called. Some clones fail to appear in such tables; in the studies checked, an unresolved V gene covers under half of the shortfall, and the cause of the remainder is unknown. The DNA was the basis for D and trimming; V, J and clone size are from that table. The sample data list around 40,000 clones, and approximately 80% of these were observed just once. The leading ten clones occupy 7% to 8.5% of the sample.

A word on this clone: There is no known antigen for this receptor. Base qualities were left out, and no much larger clone turns up one base away.

Beyond this particular receptor, the publication reports: Multi-region tumor sequencing was not performed, so intratumor heterogeneity could not be excluded. Since the design was exploratory, TCR variables were selected using unadjusted p-values with no false-discovery rate correction. Of the top 100 tumor clones, a median of 57 were detected in paired uninvolved adjacent lung; about 26 were also among that lung's top 100. Uninvolved tumor-adjacent lung showed the highest T cell clonality, higher than tumor, which suggests more focused antigenic responses in the uninvolved tumor-adjacent lung. Longer overall survival was associated with higher blood T cell density, whereas shorter survival was associated with higher adjacent-lung clonality.

At diagnosis, tumor, uninvolved tumor-adjacent lung and peripheral blood were collected and then preserved as a mix of FFPE and fresh-frozen material. For TCR repertoire profiling, blood samples were analyzed in the form of peripheral blood mononuclear cells. Trimming takes 4 bases from V and 4 bases from J, and the germline ends sit 14 bases apart. The CDR3 goes from the cysteine to the phenylalanine over 15 residues. The kept DNA is CDR3 alone, 45 bases in frame from the first base. The germline V gene (reference sequence) sets CDR1 to SGHNT and CDR2 to YYREEE. The receptor was derived from a man between 35 and 75 years old with stage II lung adenocarcinoma. Here the sequenced sample was PBMCs, taken before any cancer treatment. The chain joins TRBV5-4 to TRBJ2-2; the D match is possibly TRBD1 or TRBD2, with 6 bases aligned in each. Here the CDR3 is given as CASSREPGATGELFF. Here is the DNA: TGTGCCAGCAGCCGGGAGCCAGGGGCCACCGGGGAGCTGTTTTTT.